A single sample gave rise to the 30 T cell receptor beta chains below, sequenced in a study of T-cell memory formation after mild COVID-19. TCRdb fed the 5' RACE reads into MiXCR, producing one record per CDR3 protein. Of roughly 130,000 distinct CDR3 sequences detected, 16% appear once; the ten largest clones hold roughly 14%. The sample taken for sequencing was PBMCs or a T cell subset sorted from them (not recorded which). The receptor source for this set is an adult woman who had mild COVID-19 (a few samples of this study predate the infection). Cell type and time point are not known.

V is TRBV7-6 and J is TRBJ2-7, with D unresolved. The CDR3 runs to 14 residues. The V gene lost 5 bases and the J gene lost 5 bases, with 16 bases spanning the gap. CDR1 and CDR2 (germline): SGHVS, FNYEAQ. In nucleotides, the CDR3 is TGTGCCAGCAGCCGAAGTGCAGGAATAGACGAGCAGTACTTC. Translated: CASSRSAGIDEQYF.

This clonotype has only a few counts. The DNA of the CDR3 is TGTGCCAGCAGCTTGGGACAGCAATATGGCTACACCTTC. This codes for CASSLGQQYGYTF. The chain is built from TRBV5-5 and TRBJ1-2; D is possibly TRBD1 (5 bases). CDR1 SGHKS and CDR2 YYEKEE come from the germline V gene (reference sequence). The germline V and J ends were trimmed by 0 bases and 5 bases, with 8 bases remaining between them. The CDR3 length is 13 residues.

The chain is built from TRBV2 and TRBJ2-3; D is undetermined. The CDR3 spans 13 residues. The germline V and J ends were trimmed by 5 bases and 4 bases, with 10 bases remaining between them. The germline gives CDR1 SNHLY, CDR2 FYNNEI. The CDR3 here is CASSPPWSDTQYF. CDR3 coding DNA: TGTGCCAGCAGTCCCCCCTGGTCAGATACGCAGTATTTT.

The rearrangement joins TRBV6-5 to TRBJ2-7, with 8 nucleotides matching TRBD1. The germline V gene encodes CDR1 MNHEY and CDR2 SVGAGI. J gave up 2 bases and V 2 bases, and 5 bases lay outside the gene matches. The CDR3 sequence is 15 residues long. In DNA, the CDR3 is TGTGCCAGCAGTTACCGGACAGGGAAGCCCTACGAGCAGTACTTC. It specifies CASSYRTGKPYEQYF.

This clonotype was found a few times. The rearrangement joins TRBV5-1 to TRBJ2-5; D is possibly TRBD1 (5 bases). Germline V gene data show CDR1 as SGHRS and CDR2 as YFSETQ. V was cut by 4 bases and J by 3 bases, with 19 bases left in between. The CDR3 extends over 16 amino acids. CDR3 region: CASSTPPFRVEETQYF. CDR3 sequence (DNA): TGCGCCAGCAGCACCCCCCCCTTCAGGGTCGAAGAGACCCAGTACTTC.

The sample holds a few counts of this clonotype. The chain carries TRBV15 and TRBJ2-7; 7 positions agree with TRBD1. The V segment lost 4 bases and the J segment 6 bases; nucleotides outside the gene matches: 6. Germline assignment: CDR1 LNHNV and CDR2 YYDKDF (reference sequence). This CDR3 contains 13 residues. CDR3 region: CATSTGTEREQYF. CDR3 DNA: TGTGCCACCAGCACAGGGACAGAGCGCGAGCAGTACTTC.

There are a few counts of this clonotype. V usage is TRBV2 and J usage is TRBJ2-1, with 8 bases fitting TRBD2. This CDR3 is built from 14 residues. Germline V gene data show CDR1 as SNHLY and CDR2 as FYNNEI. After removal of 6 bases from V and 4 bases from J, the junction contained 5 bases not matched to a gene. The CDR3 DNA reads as TGTGCCAGCAGCGTGGGACTAGTATACAATGAGCAGTTCTTC. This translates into CASSVGLVYNEQFF. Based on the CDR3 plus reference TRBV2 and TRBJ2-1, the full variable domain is EPEVTQTPSHQVTQMGQEVILRCVPISNHLYFYWYRQILGQKVEFLVSFYNNEISEKSEIFDDQFSVERPDGSNFTLKIRSTKLEDSAMYFCASSVGLVYNEQFFGPGTRLTVL.

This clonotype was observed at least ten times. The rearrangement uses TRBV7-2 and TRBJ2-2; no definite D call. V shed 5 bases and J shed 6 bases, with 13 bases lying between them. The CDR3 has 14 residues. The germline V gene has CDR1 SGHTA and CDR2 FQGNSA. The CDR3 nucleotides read TGTGCCAGCAGCCCCAGAGTAGCCGCCGGGGAGCTGTTTTTT. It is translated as CASSPRVAAGELFF.

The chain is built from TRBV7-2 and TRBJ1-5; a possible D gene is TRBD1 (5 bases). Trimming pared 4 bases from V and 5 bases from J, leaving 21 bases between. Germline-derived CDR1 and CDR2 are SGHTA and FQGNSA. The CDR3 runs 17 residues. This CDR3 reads CASSSIWDAGGDQPQHF. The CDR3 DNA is TGTGCCAGCAGCTCGATTTGGGACGCCGGAGGGGATCAGCCCCAGCATTTT.

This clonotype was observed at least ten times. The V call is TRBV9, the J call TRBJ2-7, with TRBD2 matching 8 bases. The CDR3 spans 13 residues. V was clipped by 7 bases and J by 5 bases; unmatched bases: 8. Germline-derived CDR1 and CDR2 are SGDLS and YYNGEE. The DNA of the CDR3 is TGTGCCAGCGGAGGACTAGCCCCTCACGAGCAGTACTTC. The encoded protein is CASGGLAPHEQYF.

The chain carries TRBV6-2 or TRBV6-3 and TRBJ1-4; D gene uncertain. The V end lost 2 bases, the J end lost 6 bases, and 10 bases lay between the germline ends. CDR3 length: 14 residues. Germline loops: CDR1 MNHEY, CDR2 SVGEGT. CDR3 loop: CASSYRVLYEKLFF. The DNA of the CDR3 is TGTGCCAGCAGTTACAGGGTCTTGTATGAAAAACTGTTTTTT.

This CDR3 reads CASSRPGTATDTQYF. In DNA form, the CDR3 reads TGTGCCAGCAGTAGACCTGGGACAGCCACAGATACGCAGTATTTT. This chain uses TRBV7-9 with TRBJ2-3; 7 bases fit TRBD1. V was clipped by 6 bases and J by 2 bases; unmatched bases: 8. This CDR3 comprises 15 residues. The germline CDR1 and CDR2 sequences are SEHNR and FQNEAQ (reference sequence).

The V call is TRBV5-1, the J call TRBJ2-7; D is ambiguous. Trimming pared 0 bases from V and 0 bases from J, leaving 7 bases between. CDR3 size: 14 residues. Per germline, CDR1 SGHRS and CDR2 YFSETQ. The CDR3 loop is CASSLATDSYEQYF. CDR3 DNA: TGCGCCAGCAGCTTGGCCACAGACTCCTACGAGCAGTACTTC.

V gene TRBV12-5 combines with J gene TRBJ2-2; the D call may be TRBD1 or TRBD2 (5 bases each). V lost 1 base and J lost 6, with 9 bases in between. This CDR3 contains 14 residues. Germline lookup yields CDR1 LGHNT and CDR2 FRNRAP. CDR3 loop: CASGLEGRSGELFF. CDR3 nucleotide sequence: TGTGCTAGTGGTTTGGAGGGACGGTCCGGGGAGCTGTTTTTT.

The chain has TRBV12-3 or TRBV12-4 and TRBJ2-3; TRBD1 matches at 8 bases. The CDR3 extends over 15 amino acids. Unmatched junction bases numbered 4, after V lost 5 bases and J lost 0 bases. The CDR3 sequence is CASSQGALSTDTQYF. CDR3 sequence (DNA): TGTGCCAGCAGTCAGGGGGCACTCAGCACAGATACGCAGTATTTT.

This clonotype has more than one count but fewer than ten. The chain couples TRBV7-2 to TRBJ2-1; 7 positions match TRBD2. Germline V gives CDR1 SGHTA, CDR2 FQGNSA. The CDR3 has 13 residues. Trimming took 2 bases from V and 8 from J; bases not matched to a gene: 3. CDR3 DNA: TGTGCCAGCAGCTTATTTGGGGGGGATGAGCAGTTCTTC. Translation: CASSLFGGDEQFF.

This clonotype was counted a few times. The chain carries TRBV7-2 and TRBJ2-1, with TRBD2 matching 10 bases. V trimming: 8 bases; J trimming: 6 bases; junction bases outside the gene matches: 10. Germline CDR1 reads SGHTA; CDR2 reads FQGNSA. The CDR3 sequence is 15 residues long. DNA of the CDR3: TGTGCCAGCCGAAGCGGGAGGGCCTCCCGCAATGAGCAGTTCTTC. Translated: CASRSGRASRNEQFF.

CDR3 nucleotides: TGCAGTGCTGGCCGGGACACCCAAGAGACCCAGTACTTC. Encoded protein: CSAGRDTQETQYF. The chain combines TRBV20-1 with TRBJ2-5; a possible D gene is TRBD1 (6 bases). The length of the CDR3 is 13 residues. CDR1 is DFQATT and CDR2 is SNEGSKA in the germline V gene (reference sequence). V was pared by 5 bases and J by 1 base, with 11 bases between.

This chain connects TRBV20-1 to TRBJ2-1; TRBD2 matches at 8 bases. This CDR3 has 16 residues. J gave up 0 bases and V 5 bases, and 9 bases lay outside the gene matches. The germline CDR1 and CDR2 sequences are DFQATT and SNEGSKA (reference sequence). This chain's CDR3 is CSALLAGASSYNEQFF. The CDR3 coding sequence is TGCAGTGCTCTTCTAGCGGGTGCTAGCTCCTACAATGAGCAGTTCTTC.

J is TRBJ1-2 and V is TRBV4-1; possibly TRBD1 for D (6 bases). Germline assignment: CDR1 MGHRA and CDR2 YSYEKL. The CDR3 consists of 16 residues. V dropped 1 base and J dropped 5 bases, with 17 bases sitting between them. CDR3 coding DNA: TGCGCCAGCAGCCAAGGCCCAGGGGCCATGGGGTATGGCTACACCTTC. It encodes CASSQGPGAMGYGYTF.

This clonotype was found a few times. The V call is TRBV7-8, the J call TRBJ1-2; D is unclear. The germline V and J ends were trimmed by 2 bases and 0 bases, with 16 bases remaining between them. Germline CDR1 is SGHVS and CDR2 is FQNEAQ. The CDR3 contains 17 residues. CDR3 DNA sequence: TGTGCCAGCAGCTTAAAACCCCAGTTTCTAGCTAACTATGGCTACACCTTC. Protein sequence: CASSLKPQFLANYGYTF.

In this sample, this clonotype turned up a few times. CDR3 in amino acids: CASSIRTGGDTEAFF. CDR3 nucleotide sequence: TGCGCCAGCAGCATCCGAACAGGGGGCGACACTGAAGCTTTCTTT. J is TRBJ1-1 and V is TRBV5-1; 9 nucleotides line up with TRBD1. Trimming at V came to 4 bases and at J to 3 bases, leaving 7 bases not matched to a gene. The germline V gene has CDR1 SGHRS and CDR2 YFSETQ. The CDR3 has 15 residues.

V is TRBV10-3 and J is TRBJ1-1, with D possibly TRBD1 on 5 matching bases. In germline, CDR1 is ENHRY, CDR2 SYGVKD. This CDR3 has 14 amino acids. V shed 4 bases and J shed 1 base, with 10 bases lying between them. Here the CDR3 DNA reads TGTGCCATCAGTGCAAGACAGCAGAACACTGAAGCTTTCTTT. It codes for CAISARQQNTEAFF.

The CDR3 DNA follows: TGTGCCAGCAGCCGCCGGGACCCAAACACAGATACGCAGTATTTT. Translated, it gives CASSRRDPNTDTQYF. The chain recombines TRBV7-2 with TRBJ2-3; D tentatively fits TRBD1 or TRBD2 (5 bases each). This CDR3 contains 15 residues. Germline V gene sequence: CDR1 SGHTA, CDR2 FQGNSA. Trimming took 5 bases from V and 2 from J, leaving 14 bases between them. Using reference TRBV7-2 and TRBJ2-3 for the parts outside the CDR3, the full variable domain is GAGVSQSPSNKVTEKGKDVELRCDPISGHTALYWYRQSLGQGLEFLIYFQGNSAPDKSGLPSDRFSAERTGGSVSTLTIQRTQQEDSAVYLCASSRRDPNTDTQYFGPGTRLTVL.

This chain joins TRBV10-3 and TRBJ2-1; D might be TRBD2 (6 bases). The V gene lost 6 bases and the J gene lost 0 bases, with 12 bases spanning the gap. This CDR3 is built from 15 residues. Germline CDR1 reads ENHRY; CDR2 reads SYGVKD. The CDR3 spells CAISPDGSSYNEQFF. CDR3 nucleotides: TGTGCCATCAGCCCTGACGGGAGCTCCTACAATGAGCAGTTCTTC.

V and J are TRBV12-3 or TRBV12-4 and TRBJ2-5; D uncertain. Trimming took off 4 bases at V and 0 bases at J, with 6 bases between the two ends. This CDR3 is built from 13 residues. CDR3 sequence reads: CASSSNDQETQYF. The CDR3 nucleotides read TGTGCCAGCAGTTCAAACGACCAAGAGACCCAGTACTTC.

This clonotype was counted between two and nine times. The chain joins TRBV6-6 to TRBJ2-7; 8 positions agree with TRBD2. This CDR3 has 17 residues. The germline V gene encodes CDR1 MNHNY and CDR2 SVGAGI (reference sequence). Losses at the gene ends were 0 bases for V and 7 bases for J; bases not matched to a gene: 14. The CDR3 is CASSYSISGSTPREQYF. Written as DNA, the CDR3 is TGTGCCAGCAGTTACTCGATCAGCGGGAGTACTCCTCGGGAGCAGTACTTC.

In DNA form, the CDR3 reads TGCAGTGCTAGAGATCCCACTAGCGGGGGCCCCTCCTACGAGCAGTACTTC. Protein: CSARDPTSGGPSYEQYF. The J gene is TRBJ2-7, the V gene TRBV20-1; 11 bases fit TRBD2. V shed 0 bases, J shed 0 bases, and the junction held 7 bases outside the gene matches. CDR3 size: 17 residues. Germline CDR1 DFQATT, CDR2 SNEGSKA (reference sequence).

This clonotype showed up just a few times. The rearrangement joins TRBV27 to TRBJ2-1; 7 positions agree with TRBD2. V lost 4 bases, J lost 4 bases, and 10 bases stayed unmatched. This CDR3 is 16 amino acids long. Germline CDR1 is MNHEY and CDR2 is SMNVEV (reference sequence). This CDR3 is CASSSPPGGRYNEQFF. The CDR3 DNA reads TGTGCCAGCAGTTCCCCTCCGGGGGGAAGGTACAATGAGCAGTTCTTC.

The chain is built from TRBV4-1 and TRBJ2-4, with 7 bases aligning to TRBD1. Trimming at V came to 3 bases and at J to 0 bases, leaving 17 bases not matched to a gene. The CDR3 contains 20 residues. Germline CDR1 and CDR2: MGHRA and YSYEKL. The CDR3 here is CASSQATGQEIPLAKNIQYF. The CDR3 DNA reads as TGCGCCAGCAGCCAGGCCACTGGACAGGAGATACCACTAGCCAAAAACATTCAGTACTTC.